This T cell receptor (beta chain) was sequenced for a study of beta chain features in type 1 diabetes. In this sample, this clone turned up a few times. The antigen remains unidentified. What was sequenced were expressed TCRB transcripts, since all of the isolated RNA had been reverse transcribed. TCRdb's table, derived via immunoSEQ multiplex PCR, lists solely in-frame clones and lacks some. This table holds roughly 250,000 clones, over 7.5% found once. Study findings and constraints: A cDNA-based sequencing approach could over-represent cells with high TCR expression.

A sort by CD45RO/CCR7/CD25/CD127/CD95/CD27 yielded CD4+ naive, central memory, regulatory and stem cell-like memory cells. The TCR was taken from a woman aged 18-29 years in good health. Sequenced sample: naive CD4+ T cells from blood.

The CDR3 DNA is TGTGCCAGCTCACCACCGATAGGGGAGGGAGAGACCCAGTACTTC. Its protein is CASSPPIGEGETQYF. The chain combines TRBV18 with TRBJ2-5; 7 bases line up with TRBD2. The CDR3 length is 15 residues. With 0 bases clipped from V and 4 bases from J, the junction kept 5 bases outside the gene matches. Germline loops: CDR1 KGHSH, CDR2 LQKENI. Variable domain in full (rest from reference TRBV18 and TRBJ2-5): NAGVMQNPRHLVRRRGQEARLRCSPMKGHSHVYWYRQLPEEGLKFMVYLQKENIIDESGMPKERFSAEFPKEGPSILRIQQVVRGDSAAYFCASSPPIGEGETQYFGPGTRLLVL.